A single sample gave rise to the 11 T cell receptor beta chains below, sequenced in a study of cytomegalovirus exposure and HLA in healthy donors. PCR was performed using 60 Vbeta and 13 Jbeta primers. Clones were sequenced by immunoSEQ multiplex PCR, and TCRdb holds only the in-frame ones, with some missing. The data hold 150,000 to 200,000 clones, with about 77% observed a single time. Sequenced sample: PBMCs. The receptors derive from a female donor in good health and CMV-seronegative.

This clone came up a few times. One junction end disagrees with the germline gene, perhaps due to a read error. The V call is TRBV4-1, the J call TRBJ1-1; the match to TRBD1 covers 7 bases. This CDR3 region has 13 residues. CDR1 and CDR2 (germline): MGHRA, YSYEKL. In nucleotides, the CDR3 is TGTGCCAGCAGCCAAGAGGGGGCCACTGAAGCTTTCTTT. Its translation is CASSQEGATEAFF.

A word on this clone: A read error may account for a junction end that differs from germline. The chain is built from TRBV19 and TRBJ2-4; 7 bases are a match to TRBD2. This CDR3 has 14 amino acids. CDR1 and CDR2 from the germline V gene are LNHDA and SQIVND (reference sequence). CDR3 in amino acids: CAGRGRDLLNIQYF. DNA of the CDR3: TGTGCCGGTAGAGGGAGGGACCTTCTTAACATTCAGTACTTC.

As DNA, the CDR3 is TGTGCCAGCAGCTTATTTACGGGGAACTATGGCTACACCTTC. This sequence encodes CASSLFTGNYGYTF. V gene TRBV7-9 combines with J gene TRBJ1-2; unclear D gene. The V gene lost 2 bases and the J gene lost 2 bases, with 9 bases spanning the gap. Germline V gene sequence: CDR1 SEHNR, CDR2 FQNEAQ (reference sequence). This CDR3 has 14 amino acids. Using reference TRBV7-9 and TRBJ1-2 for the parts outside the CDR3, the full variable domain is DTGVSQNPRHKITKRGQNVTFRCDPISEHNRLYWYRQTLGQGPEFLTYFQNEAQLEKSRLLSDRFSAERPKGSFSTLEIQRTEQGDSAMYLCASSLFTGNYGYTFGSGTRLTVV.

The chain couples TRBV21-1 to TRBJ2-6; the DNA was not compared with TRBD1, the D call given in the table. TRBV21-1 is shown as a pseudogene. The CDR3 length is 16 residues. Here the CDR3 reads CASNLTGDGLPNVLTF. The CDR3 nucleotides are TGTGCCAGCAACCTGACAGGGGATGGTCTGCCCAACGTCCTGACTTTC.

The chain is built from TRBV19 and TRBJ2-6; D may be TRBD2 (5 bases). This CDR3 has 15 amino acids. The V and J ends lost 8 bases and 1 base respectively, with 12 bases between them. Germline lookup yields CDR1 LNHDA and CDR2 SQIVND (reference sequence). The CDR3 sequence is CASALSGSGANVLTF. DNA for the CDR3: TGTGCCAGTGCGTTGTCGGGGTCTGGGGCCAACGTCCTGACTTTC.

This rearrangement joins TRBV7-8 to TRBJ2-5, with a possible D match to TRBD2 (6 bases). CDR3 length: 16 amino acids. Per germline, CDR1 SGHVS and CDR2 FQNEAQ. The germline V and J ends were trimmed by 1 base and 9 bases, with 21 bases remaining between them. The CDR3 nucleotides read TGTGCCAGCAGCTTAGTCCCGGGACTGCTATTAAAGGCCCAGTACTTC. It codes for CASSLVPGLLLKAQYF.

The chain is built from TRBV4-1 and TRBJ2-2; 7 bases fit TRBD1. Germline lookup yields CDR1 MGHRA and CDR2 YSYEKL. V trimming: 4 bases; J trimming: 2 bases; junction bases outside the gene matches: 10. The CDR3 consists of 17 residues. This CDR3 reads CASSPNSGTANTGELFF. The CDR3, as DNA: TGCGCCAGCAGCCCGAACTCCGGGACAGCAAACACCGGGGAGCTGTTTTTT.

This clone was recorded a few times. The chain employs TRBV4-1 and TRBJ2-1; 10 bases map to TRBD2. The CDR3 has 16 residues. J lost 5 bases, V lost 2 bases, and 6 bases had no gene match. Germline V CDR1 and CDR2: MGHRA, YSYEKL. The CDR3 protein is CASSQPGLAVNNEQFF. CDR3 in DNA: TGCGCCAGCAGCCAACCCGGACTAGCGGTTAACAATGAGCAGTTCTTC.

The chain has TRBV7-2 and TRBJ1-1, with 7 bases fitting TRBD1. The germline V gene encodes CDR1 SGHTA and CDR2 FQGNSA. J was trimmed by 0 bases and V by 5 bases; bases with no gene match: 9. The CDR3 loop spans 16 amino acids. This CDR3 is CASSLGQVFVNTEAFF. The CDR3 region has the DNA TGTGCCAGCAGCCTCGGACAGGTTTTCGTGAACACTGAAGCTTTCTTT.

This sequence joins TRBV7-2 and TRBJ2-2; D may be TRBD2 (6 bases). Germline CDR1 is SGHTA and CDR2 is FQGNSA. Deletions cut 11 bases from V and 0 bases from J, with 13 bases between. There are 14 residues in the CDR3. In nucleotides, the CDR3 is TGTGCCGGCCGGGCGGGACCGAACACCGGGGAGCTGTTTTTT. Its translation is CAGRAGPNTGELFF.

The V call is TRBV28, the J call TRBJ1-5; TRBD1 matches 7 bases. This CDR3 contains 15 residues. Trimming at V came to 3 bases and at J to 4 bases, leaving 6 bases not matched to a gene. Germline values: CDR1 MDHEN, CDR2 SYDVKM. In DNA form, the CDR3 reads TGTGCCAGCAGTTTGCTCGGGACAGATAATCAGCCCCAGCATTTT. Protein product: CASSLLGTDNQPQHF.